A selection of T cell receptor beta chains follows, all from one sample in a study of monozygotic twins with inflammatory bowel disease. TCRdb re-called the 5' RACE reads and gives one entry per CDR3 protein, without DNA. The data include around 400,000 distinct CDR3 sequences; the top ten clones carry around 2.5%. Material for sequencing was blood. The receptors shown here come from a human donor with ulcerative colitis or Crohn's disease, or a healthy co-twin of an affected twin (not recorded which). Each CDR3 is given with its conserved first and last residue.

J,V,CDR3
TRBJ2-3,TRBV20-1,CSARPLTGTSGGNTDTQYF
TRBJ2-2,TRBV10-3,CAISSDRTTTGELFF
TRBJ1-5,TRBV18,CASSPSQGGRPQHF
TRBJ2-3,TRBV20-1,CSARDPGASTDTQYF
TRBJ2-7,TRBV18,CASSPGGKRSYEQYF
TRBJ1-1,TRBV14,CASSPHGGVDTEVFF
TRBJ1-2,TRBV7-9,CASSQTDYGYTF
TRBJ2-5,TRBV7-2,CASSSPAGGPWETQYF
TRBJ2-2,TRBV7-6,CASSLGPGGATGELFF
TRBJ1-1,TRBV3-1,CASSQGAKRGPEAFF
TRBJ2-7,TRBV5-1,CASSFPGTAPYEQYF
TRBJ2-1,TRBV5-1,CASSSDVRQQFF
TRBJ2-3,TRBV10-3,CAISGHTGLFTDTQYF
TRBJ2-7,TRBV7-9,CASSSLDRVRHEQYF
TRBJ2-1,TRBV11-2,CASGGAPDPSYNEQFF
TRBJ2-4,TRBV5-5,CASSWGGGRGTNIQYF
TRBJ1-3,TRBV19,CASMWSSGNTIYF
TRBJ1-1,TRBV12-3/TRBV12-4,CASSLLFGTDEAFF
TRBJ1-2,TRBV27,CASTRGDSYGYTF
TRBJ2-2,TRBV7-9,CASTLTGVGTGELFF
TRBJ2-7,TRBV27,CASSLAGYSYEQYF
TRBJ1-1,TRBV7-9,CASSLAGRETEAFF
TRBJ2-1,TRBV6-5,CASSFRGEYNEQFF
TRBJ2-5,TRBV7-9,CASSEDSYQETQYF
TRBJ2-3,TRBV7-9,CASSRLAGGTSTDTQYF
TRBJ1-4,TRBV20-1,CSAPKAGSSTNEKLFF
TRBJ1-5,TRBV3-1,CASSDRQNSNQPQHF
TRBJ2-5,TRBV5-1,CASSLTRLSQETQYF
TRBJ1-5,TRBV11-1,CASSFRVLDQPQHF
TRBJ1-1,TRBV4-2,CASSGRGGTEAFF
TRBJ1-1,TRBV7-9,CASTNGGDSEAFF
TRBJ1-3,TRBV20-1,CSALLGSSGNTIYF
TRBJ2-3,TRBV24-1,CATSDVGLSSTDTQYF
TRBJ2-3,TRBV7-9,CASSPASGGRTDTQYF
TRBJ1-1,TRBV5-1,CASSLRGSGAEAFF
TRBJ2-1,TRBV4-3,CASSQALSSGNRNEQFF
TRBJ1-2,TRBV7-2,CASSLVGMAYGYTF
TRBJ2-5,TRBV5-1,CASSLAVSSGRTKETQYF
TRBJ1-6,TRBV9,CASSSAMGNNNSPLHF
TRBJ1-5,TRBV12-3/TRBV12-4,CASSFRYLPQHF
TRBJ1-6,TRBV2,CASTYAGAKGSPLHF
TRBJ2-1,TRBV14,CASSYSVTSYNEQFF
TRBJ2-3,TRBV5-1,CASSPLERADTQYF
TRBJ2-7,TRBV4-3,CASSQGVGGTYEQYF
TRBJ2-1,TRBV19,CASSIDRTPVGREQFF
TRBJ2-5,TRBV7-9,CASSPSIIQETQYF
TRBJ2-1,TRBV7-2,CASSREGGYSNEQFF
TRBJ1-1,TRBV12-3/TRBV12-4,CASSFDLGTGWTEAFF